The 24 T cell receptor beta chains given below trace back to one sample, sequenced in a study of PD-1 blockade in classical Hodgkin lymphoma (dated by TCRdb to the early 2020s). Library preparation employed the immunoSEQ multiplex PCR assay. The table was pulled from immuneACCESS by TCRdb, which kept in-frame rearrangements only. Such tables lose some clones; where checked, under half of the loss comes from unresolved V genes, and the rest has no known cause. This sample is represented by tens of thousands of clones; roughly nine tenths of them were singletons. 1% to 1.5% of the sample goes to the ten largest clones. The sample's time point label is to be understood as: newly diagnosed, previously untreated cHL patient sample. Magnetic negative selection with a Miltenyi CD4+ T cell isolation kit was used to purify CD4+ T cells from thawed PBMCs. The sequencing sample was made of CD4+ T cells from blood. The origin of the receptors is a human donor with classical Hodgkin lymphoma.

This chain connects TRBV29-1 to TRBJ2-7, with 12 nucleotides matching TRBD2. The junction had 13 bases not matched to a gene; V was cut back by 6 bases and J by 7 bases. The CDR3 length is 15 residues. Germline-derived CDR1 and CDR2 are SQVTM and ANQGSEA. For the CDR3, the DNA is TGCAGCGTCAGACGGACTAGCGGGACCTTAAGTGAGCAGTACTTC. Amino acid sequence: CSVRRTSGTLSEQYF.

This rearrangement joins TRBV7-8 to TRBJ2-3; TRBD2 matches 8 bases. V lost 1 base to trimming and J lost 4 bases; unmatched junction nucleotides: 1. This CDR3 comprises 14 residues. Germline V gives CDR1 SGHVS, CDR2 FQNEAQ. In DNA, the CDR3 is TGTGCCAGCAGCTTAGGGCGGGAGGCAGATACGCAGTATTTT. This encodes CASSLGREADTQYF.

The chain combines TRBV30 with TRBJ2-3; D might be TRBD2 (6 bases). CDR3 size: 13 residues. Between the trimmed V and J ends, which lost 4 bases and 6 bases, there was a span of 14 bases. The germline CDR1 and CDR2 sequences are GTSNPN and SVGIG (reference sequence). The DNA of the CDR3 is TGTGCCTGGACGCGGCGGCGGGGTGATACGCAGTATTTT. It encodes CAWTRRRGDTQYF.

The V and J genes are TRBV7-9 and TRBJ1-1; D is perhaps TRBD1 (6 bases). The CDR3 length is 14 residues. V shed 5 bases and J shed 1 base, with 11 bases lying between them. Germline V CDR1 and CDR2: SEHNR, FQNEAQ (reference sequence). The CDR3 spells CASSPTGRNTEAFF. The CDR3 bases are TGTGCCAGCAGCCCTACAGGGAGGAACACTGAAGCTTTCTTT.

The chain uses TRBV29-1 and TRBJ1-1, with D unresolved. This CDR3 spans 13 amino acids. V lost 4 bases and J lost 2, with 11 bases in between. CDR1 is SQVTM, CDR2 ANQGSEA, per germline. The CDR3, as DNA: TGCAGCGTTGCAGGCGGACTAAACACTGAAGCTTTCTTT. Its translation is CSVAGGLNTEAFF.

V gene TRBV2 combines with J gene TRBJ2-3, with TRBD1 matching over 7 bases. The germline V gene encodes CDR1 SNHLY and CDR2 FYNNEI. This CDR3 is built from 13 residues. V lost 7 bases, J lost 1 base, and 2 bases stayed unmatched. Here the CDR3 reads CASNGQGTDTQYF. The DNA for the CDR3 is TGTGCCAGCAATGGACAGGGCACAGATACGCAGTATTTT.

This sequence joins TRBV20-1 and TRBJ1-2; no reliable D call. The V gene's germline CDR1 is DFQATT and CDR2 SNEGSKA (reference sequence). V dropped 7 bases and J dropped 8 bases, with 14 bases sitting between them. The CDR3 has 11 residues. CDR3 bases: TGCAGTGTAGAATCGACGGGAGGCTACACCTTC. Translating it yields CSVESTGGYTF.

CDR3 sequence: CAWSGRQGVRPFQETQYF. In DNA, the CDR3 is TGTGCCTGGAGCGGAAGACAGGGGGTGAGGCCCTTCCAAGAGACCCAGTACTTC. The gene calls are TRBV30 and TRBJ2-5; 9 bases fit TRBD1. From germline, CDR1 is GTSNPN and CDR2 SVGIG (reference sequence). The V and J ends lost 3 bases and 1 base, in that order; junction bases with no gene match: 15. CDR3 length: 18 amino acids.

In regard to this clone: The conserved closing phenylalanine or tryptophan is absent in this CDR3, likely reflecting a read error. No DNA is shown, since the ends of the CDR3 on it are uncertain; the CDR3 is the one TCRdb lists. The chain has TRBV23-1 and TRBJ1-2; the table's D call, TRBD1, has no DNA check behind it. TRBV23-1 is an open reading frame, and its role is uncertain. Inclusive of both ends, the CDR3 amounts to 10 amino acids. The chain's CDR3 is CASSQYRGIP.

The V and J genes are TRBV5-6 and TRBJ2-5, with D possibly called TRBD1 or TRBD2 (5 bases each). V shed 3 bases and J shed 5 bases, with 11 bases lying between them. The CDR3 extends over 13 amino acids. Germline CDR1 and CDR2: SGHDT and YYEEEE. Here the CDR3 DNA reads TGTGCCAGCAGCTGGGGTTGGGGGGAGACCCAGTACTTC. Residues: CASSWGWGETQYF.

This clone was recorded a few times. The rearrangement uses TRBV2 and TRBJ1-2; D may be TRBD1 (6 bases). There are 11 residues in the CDR3. Trimming stripped 7 bases from V and 5 bases from J, with 8 bases between. Germline CDR1 reads SNHLY; CDR2 reads FYNNEI. In DNA form, the CDR3 reads TGTGCCAGCAAGGGGGAGTATGGCTACACCTTC. It codes for CASKGEYGYTF.

The V gene is TRBV25-1, the J gene TRBJ2-7; perhaps TRBD2 as D (6 bases). V lost 0 bases and J lost 5, with 11 bases in between. CDR3 length: 14 amino acids. The germline CDR1 and CDR2 sequences are MGHDK and SYGVNS. As DNA, the CDR3 is TGTGCCAGCAGTGAATACTCGGGAGCCAACGAGCAGTACTTC. This sequence encodes CASSEYSGANEQYF.

The chain is built from TRBV29-1 and TRBJ2-1; D is perhaps TRBD2 (5 bases). The germline V and J ends were trimmed by 4 bases and 6 bases, with 16 bases remaining between them. The CDR3 spans 14 residues. Germline lookup yields CDR1 SQVTM and CDR2 ANQGSEA. CDR3 protein: CSVVGGSASNEQFF. The CDR3, as DNA: TGCAGCGTTGTCGGTGGTAGCGCGAGCAATGAGCAGTTCTTC.

This chain links TRBV5-6 with TRBJ1-2; weak D call: TRBD1 (5 bases). V was pared by 0 bases and J by 6 bases, with 12 bases between. This CDR3 is built from 14 residues. CDR1 is SGHDT, CDR2 YYEEEE, per germline. CDR3 sequence: CASSLEQGADGYTF. The CDR3 nucleotides are TGTGCCAGCAGCTTGGAGCAGGGAGCCGATGGCTACACCTTC.

This clone has just a few counts. The rearrangement links TRBV28 to TRBJ2-2; 9 bases are shared with TRBD2. CDR1 MDHEN and CDR2 SYDVKM come from the germline V gene. The junction had 9 bases not matched to a gene; V was cut back by 5 bases and J by 5 bases. This CDR3 region has 16 residues. CDR3 region: CASSPSTSGTTGELFF. The CDR3 bases are TGTGCCAGCAGTCCTTCGACTAGCGGTACAACCGGGGAGCTGTTTTTT.

This clone was seen a few times. The chain combines TRBV5-1 with TRBJ1-2, with D uncertain. There are 13 residues in the CDR3. Trimming stripped 3 bases from V and 8 bases from J, with 14 bases between. Looked up from germline, CDR1 is SGHRS and CDR2 is YFSETQ. This CDR3 reads CASSSRPGGGYTF. DNA of the CDR3: TGCGCCAGCAGCTCCCGTCCGGGAGGGGGCTACACCTTC.

The chain has TRBV7-9 and TRBJ2-2, with D perhaps TRBD1 or TRBD2 (5 bases each). Germline CDR1 SEHNR, CDR2 FQNEAQ (reference sequence). The V end was cut by 2 bases, the J end by 4 bases, with 8 bases between. This CDR3 has 14 amino acids. CDR3 region: CASSLRGVTGELFF. The DNA of the CDR3 is TGTGCCAGCAGCTTAAGAGGGGTCACCGGGGAGCTGTTTTTT.

The chain links TRBV11-3 to TRBJ2-1, with D perhaps matching TRBD1 (7 bases). The CDR3 length is 15 residues. CDR1 is SGHNT, CDR2 YENEEA, per germline. The germline V and J ends were trimmed by 4 bases and 2 bases, with 12 bases remaining between them. The CDR3 loop reads CASSSGGTAYNEQFF. DNA of the CDR3: TGTGCCAGCAGCTCTGGAGGGACAGCCTACAATGAGCAGTTCTTC.

This clone was detected once. This chain joins TRBV18 and TRBJ2-1; D possibly matches TRBD1 or TRBD2 (5 bases each). CDR1 and CDR2 from the germline V gene are KGHSH and LQKENI. This CDR3 has 12 residues. V was pared by 6 bases and J by 8 bases, with 11 bases between. CDR3 loop: CASSTRGDEQFF. The CDR3 DNA reads TGTGCCAGCTCTACCAGAGGGGATGAGCAGTTCTTC.

The chain links TRBV21-1 to TRBJ1-5; no DNA check was done on the table's D call, TRBD1. TRBV21-1 is given as a pseudogene. The CDR3 is 15 residues long. Here the CDR3 reads CASRRSDSSNQPQHF. CDR3 DNA: TGTGCCAGTCGTCGGTCCGACAGTAGCAATCAGCCCCAGCATTTT.

The chain uses TRBV21-1 and TRBJ1-1; TRBD1, the table's D call, lacks a check against the DNA. TRBV21-1 is flagged as a pseudogene. CDR3 length: 18 amino acids. CDR3 region: CASSKAFLDRSLHTEAFF. CDR3 nucleotide sequence: TGTGCCAGCAGCAAAGCCTTTTTGGACAGGTCCTTGCACACTGAAGCTTTCTTT.

The V and J genes are TRBV28 and TRBJ2-5; D is possibly TRBD2 (6 bases). The CDR3 consists of 15 residues. V lost 5 bases to trimming and J lost 1 base, with 14 bases between them. Looked up from germline, CDR1 is MDHEN and CDR2 is SYDVKM. The CDR3 nucleotides read TGTGCCAGCAGTAGAAACCTAGCGAGCCAAGAGACCCAGTACTTC. It is translated as CASSRNLASQETQYF.

The chain employs TRBV4-1 and TRBJ2-5; D is unclear. CDR3 length equals 14 residues. CDR1 MGHRA and CDR2 YSYEKL come from the germline V gene. Between the trimmed V and J ends, which lost 1 base and 4 bases, there was a span of 10 bases. CDR3 sequence (DNA): TGCGCCAGCAGCCAAGCCGAATTACGAGAGACCCAGTACTTC. This gives the protein CASSQAELRETQYF.

The chain is built from TRBV2 and TRBJ2-7; no clear D gene. Trimming took 3 bases from V and 3 from J, leaving 3 bases between them. The CDR3 is 11 residues long. Germline V gene lookup returns CDR1 SNHLY and CDR2 FYNNEI. As DNA, the CDR3 is TGTGCCAGCAGTGACAGCTACGAGCAGTACTTC. Amino acids: CASSDSYEQYF.